This T cell receptor (beta chain) comes out of a study of blood T cell repertoires in COVID-19 (TCRdb year 2020). General notes on the study: Samples from collaborators originated in the United States, Italy and Spain and spanned both the acute and convalescent phases of COVID-19. The dataset comprised deeply sampled blood TCRbeta repertoires from subjects exposed to, actively infected with, or recovered from COVID-19. Nearly every sample came with metadata listing a de-identified subject ID, COVID-19 status, age in years and sex. Where available, HLA class I and class II types were obtained from metadata supplied by the sample provider rather than from assay-based typing. Samples were obtained from the ongoing ImmuneRACE study (first 160 participants) and from 1,254 subjects provided by 6 global collaborators. The prospective study material was composed of cDNA or gDNA derived from T cells, B-cell-depleted T cells, or PBMCs. The repertoires were released in a freely available public database intended as a resource for research on the immune response to SARS-CoV-2. Overall study results and their limits: The quantity of clinical and demographic metadata differed by source and by participant and was supplied without curation.

The germline V gene specifies SGHRS as CDR1 and YFSETQ as CDR2. The cysteine opens and the phenylalanine closes a CDR3 of 14 amino acids. Only CDR3 DNA remains: 42 bases, in frame from the first base. Compared with germline, V lacks 4 bases and J lacks 9 bases; bases without a gene match: 6. Collaborating institutions collected whole blood in K2EDTA tubes following their own protocols. For TCRbeta analysis, collaborators shipped samples as frozen whole blood, isolated PBMCs, or DNA extracted from either of those sample types. Worth noting for this clone: No cognate antigen has been identified for it. No clone much larger than this one lies a single base away; base qualities are absent.

TCRbeta CDR3 regions were amplified from genomic DNA using the immunoSEQ Assay, a bias-controlled multiplex PCR. On the authors' methods: The number of nucleated cells in each sample was estimated by amplification of reference gene primers within the assay. To quantify the absolute abundance of each unique TCRbeta CDR3 rearrangement, sequence reads were collapsed and filtered. For each sample, productive Simpson clonality was calculated as the square root of Simpson's diversity index over productive rearrangements. Not all clones reach the TCRdb copy of this immuneACCESS table, which keeps in-frame sequences only. Checked studies attribute under half of the gap to unresolved V genes and leave the rest unexplained. The V and J calls and clone size are taken from that table; D and trimming were inferred from the DNA. The sample profile shows roughly 49,000 clones; 70% to 90% of them were found once. The ten most abundant clones make up 10% to 15% of the sample.

The chain joins TRBV5-1 to TRBJ1-6; a stretch of 8 junction bases matches TRBD1. Sample: peripheral blood. This receptor was identified in a human donor in a cohort sampled during active COVID-19. The CDR3 reads as follows: CASSKDREVSPLHF. The DNA sequence follows: TGCGCCAGCAGCAAGGACAGGGAGGTTTCACCCCTCCACTTT. Reference TRBV5-1 and TRBJ1-6 proteins supply the regions before and after the CDR3; the full variable domain is: KAGVTQTPRYLIKTRGQQVTLSCSPISGHRSVSWYQQTPGQGLQFLFEYFSETQRNKGNFPGRFSGRQFSNSRSEMNVSTLELGDSALYLCASSKDREVSPLHFGNGTRLTVT.